The 18 T cell receptor beta chains below come from one sample, sequenced in a study of blood T cell repertoires in COVID-19 (dated by TCRdb to 2019 to 2021). Preparation of the library involved the immunoSEQ multiplex PCR assay. TCRdb carries this immuneACCESS record with in-frame sequences only. Its versions omit some clonotypes, under half of them owing to an unresolved V gene in the studies checked, with the rest unexplained. Counted in this sample were around 180,000 clones; approximately 77% of them appeared once. The ten largest clones add up to 10% of the sample. Sequences were obtained from peripheral blood. These receptors originate from a woman older than 75 with active or convalescent COVID-19.

The chain has TRBV11-2 and TRBJ2-3, with 8 bases fitting TRBD2. Losses at the gene ends were 6 bases for V and 3 bases for J; bases not matched to a gene: 8. CDR3 size: 15 residues. The germline V gene has CDR1 SGHAT and CDR2 FQNNGV. The DNA for the CDR3 is TGTGCCAGCAGACCCCAGGGACTAGGAACAGATACGCAGTATTTT. Amino acids: CASRPQGLGTDTQYF.

This clone came up a few times. The chain joins TRBV10-3 to TRBJ2-3, with 8 bases aligning to TRBD2. The junction had 13 bases not matched to a gene; V was cut back by 0 bases and J by 2 bases. Germline V CDR1 and CDR2: ENHRY, SYGVKD. The CDR3 totals 19 residues. In DNA form, the CDR3 reads TGTGCCATCAGTGAGTCGACTCAGGGAACTAGCGGTTACACAGATACGCAGTATTTT. It is translated as CAISESTQGTSGYTDTQYF.

The chain couples TRBV19 to TRBJ2-1; the match to TRBD2 covers 7 bases. Germline V gene sequence: CDR1 LNHDA, CDR2 SQIVND (reference sequence). This CDR3 contains 15 residues. J gave up 2 bases and V 7 bases, and 8 bases lay outside the gene matches. This chain's CDR3 is CASTLGGVPYNEQFF. The CDR3 DNA reads TGTGCCAGTACCCTGGGGGGGGTGCCCTACAATGAGCAGTTCTTC.

The genes are TRBV2 and TRBJ1-5; D uncertain. The CDR3 totals 15 residues. Germline V CDR1 and CDR2: SNHLY, FYNNEI. Trimming cost V 4 bases and J 0 bases, with 10 bases left between them. CDR3 residues: CASSVEGNSNQPQHF. CDR3 nucleotides: TGTGCCAGCAGTGTTGAGGGTAATAGCAATCAGCCCCAGCATTTT.

The chain is built from TRBV28 and TRBJ2-2; 10 bases match TRBD1. CDR3 length equals 15 residues. Trimming took 10 bases from V and 7 from J; bases not matched to a gene: 12. Per the germline V gene, CDR1 is MDHEN and CDR2 is SYDVKM. CDR3 in DNA: TGTGCCATCCTATCCGGGACAGGGGTCGGCGGGGAGCTGTTTTTT. It translates to CAILSGTGVGGELFF.

V and J are TRBV19 and TRBJ1-6; D might be TRBD1 (5 bases). V was pared by 3 bases and J by 8 bases, with 17 bases between. Per germline, CDR1 LNHDA and CDR2 SQIVND (reference sequence). The CDR3 spans 16 residues. The CDR3 region has the DNA TGTGCCAGTAGTATCCACGATCTTGGAGGGGATTCACCCCTCCACTTT. Encoded protein: CASSIHDLGGDSPLHF.

The V and J genes are TRBV21-1 and TRBJ1-5. TRBV21-1 is a pseudogene. This CDR3 comprises 16 residues. For the CDR3, the DNA is TGTGCCAGCAGCACGCTGGGGGGGAGTAGCAATCAGCCCCAGCATTTT. This gives the protein CASSTLGGSSNQPQHF.

The rearrangement uses TRBV4-1 and TRBJ2-7; 7 nucleotides agree with TRBD1. This CDR3 comprises 14 residues. V dropped 0 bases and J dropped 12; count of bases not matched to a gene: 11. Germline V lookup: CDR1 MGHRA, CDR2 YSYEKL. The CDR3 region has the DNA TGCGCCAGCAGCCAAGAACGACGACAGGGTTCGCTGTACTTC. It specifies CASSQERRQGSLYF.

This clone has more than one count but fewer than ten. This chain uses TRBV4-1 with TRBJ1-5; TRBD1 matches at 11 bases. Germline CDR1 and CDR2: MGHRA and YSYEKL. This CDR3 has 18 residues. The V segment lost 4 bases and the J segment 2 bases; nucleotides outside the gene matches: 10. The CDR3 reads CASSLRDRGSRGNQPQHF. The CDR3 nucleotides are TGCGCCAGCAGCCTCCGGGACAGGGGGAGTCGGGGCAATCAGCCCCAGCATTTT.

Only one count was recorded for this clone. The J gene is TRBJ2-3, the V gene TRBV7-8; TRBD2 aligns across 9 bases. The germline V gene has CDR1 SGHVS and CDR2 FQNEAQ. With 2 bases clipped from V and 4 bases from J, the junction kept 10 bases outside the gene matches. The CDR3 length is 17 residues. CDR3 region: CASSLWGSGRSPDTQYF. The CDR3 nucleotides read TGTGCCAGCAGCTTATGGGGTAGCGGGAGATCTCCAGATACGCAGTATTTT.

The gene calls are TRBV19 and TRBJ2-1; 7 bases align to TRBD2. Germline V gene data show CDR1 as LNHDA and CDR2 as SQIVND (reference sequence). The V gene end was trimmed by 4 bases and the J gene end by 7 bases; junction bases not matched to a gene: 7. The CDR3 totals 14 residues. CDR3: CASSKRLAGNEQFF. The CDR3 DNA follows: TGTGCCAGTAGTAAGAGACTAGCCGGGAATGAGCAGTTCTTC.

This sequence joins TRBV7-8 and TRBJ2-3, with unresolved D. CDR3 size: 17 residues. Trimming pared 5 bases from V and 0 bases from J, leaving 18 bases between. Germline V gene lookup returns CDR1 SGHVS and CDR2 FQNEAQ. This CDR3 is CASSELGSTSSTDTQYF. The CDR3 region has the DNA TGTGCCAGCAGCGAGCTCGGGTCAACATCTAGCACAGATACGCAGTATTTT.

The V and J genes are TRBV6-1 and TRBJ1-5; D gene ambiguous. The germline gives CDR1 MNHNS, CDR2 SASEGT. The CDR3 length is 15 residues. V lost 3 bases and J lost 5, with 14 bases in between. For the CDR3, the DNA is TGTGCCAGCAGTGACGCGGGTCCTCATCATCAGCCCCAGCATTTT. As protein: CASSDAGPHHQPQHF.

The V and J genes are TRBV5-4 and TRBJ2-7, with a weak D call TRBD1 (6 bases). The CDR3 runs to 14 residues. Trimming stripped 3 bases from V and 0 bases from J, with 10 bases between. CDR1 is SGHNT and CDR2 is YYREEE in the germline V gene (reference sequence). As DNA, the CDR3 is TGTGCCAGCAGCTCCGGACAGAGCTCCTACGAGCAGTACTTC. Protein product: CASSSGQSSYEQYF.

This clone showed up just a few times. The rearrangement uses TRBV9 and TRBJ1-4; TRBD1 matches 7 bases. The CDR3 is 16 residues long. The V and J ends lost 4 bases and 0 bases, in that order; junction bases with no gene match: 6. The germline gives CDR1 SGDLS, CDR2 YYNGEE. This chain's CDR3 is CASSWGQSTTNEKLFF. The CDR3 DNA sequence: TGTGCCAGCAGCTGGGGACAGTCCACAACTAATGAAAAACTGTTTTTT.

This clone was counted a few times. The chain links TRBV19 to TRBJ1-5; 8 bases map to TRBD1. Trimming took 4 bases from V and 4 from J; bases not matched to a gene: 6. Germline V gene sequence: CDR1 LNHDA, CDR2 SQIVND (reference sequence). The length of the CDR3 is 15 residues. CDR3 bases: TGTGCCAGTAGTACAACAGGGGGGAAGAATCAGCCCCAGCATTTT. Protein sequence: CASSTTGGKNQPQHF.

This chain connects TRBV6-1 to TRBJ2-7, with a tentative D call TRBD1 (6 bases). The CDR3 is made up of 15 amino acids. Trimming shortened V by 2 bases and J by 4 bases, and 15 bases separated the two germline ends. Germline-derived CDR1 and CDR2 are MNHNS and SASEGT. The CDR3 nucleotides are TGTGCCAGCAGTGAAATTGGCAGGGGTTTGTACGAGCAGTACTTC. Amino acid sequence: CASSEIGRGLYEQYF.

The chain is built from TRBV2 and TRBJ1-1; TRBD1 agrees at 7 bases. Germline V gives CDR1 SNHLY, CDR2 FYNNEI. This CDR3 has 13 amino acids. The V gene end was trimmed by 7 bases and the J gene end by 7 bases; junction bases not matched to a gene: 9. DNA of the CDR3: TGTGCCAGCACCCTTGGACAGGACCTTGAAGCTTTCTTT. Translating gives CASTLGQDLEAFF.